The next 6 T cell receptor beta chains were all read from a single sample in a study of PD-1 blockade in classical Hodgkin lymphoma. Time point specified: newly diagnosed, previously untreated cHL patient sample. The table came from immunoSEQ multiplex PCR; TCRdb's copy has only in-frame clones and leaves some out. The sample yields some 49,000 clones, roughly 93% seen once. Source material: peripheral blood mononuclear cells (PBMCs). The source of these receptors is a human donor with classical Hodgkin lymphoma.

Details on this clone: The germline gene is not matched at one end of the junction; a read error may be the cause. At the DNA level, this CDR3 is encoded by other sequences in the same sample as well. The chain couples TRBV7-2 to TRBJ2-1, with 10 nucleotides matching TRBD2. This CDR3 is 16 amino acids long. Germline values: CDR1 SGHTA, CDR2 FQGNSA. Here the CDR3 reads CASSFRSGRAGNEQFF. CDR3 in DNA: TGTGCTAGCAGCTTTCGGAGCGGGAGGGCCGGAAATGAGCAGTTCTTC.

This sequence joins TRBV6-6 and TRBJ2-7; 9 bases are a match to TRBD1. The CDR3 covers 15 residues. The germline CDR1 and CDR2 sequences are MNHNY and SVGAGI (reference sequence). V trimming: 7 bases; J trimming: 1 base; junction bases outside the gene matches: 8. Written as DNA, the CDR3 is TGTGCCAGCACCTACTTGACAGGGGGTTCCTACGAGCAGTACTTC. Translated: CASTYLTGGSYEQYF.

J is TRBJ2-5 and V is TRBV7-6; 9 nucleotides line up with TRBD1. The V gene's germline CDR1 is SGHVS and CDR2 FNYEAQ. The CDR3 spans 19 residues. With V trimmed by 1 base and J by 4 bases, 16 bases remained unmatched. The chain's CDR3 is CASSLDRPGTGSTRETQYF. The CDR3 bases are TGTGCCAGCAGCTTAGATCGCCCTGGGACAGGGTCGACAAGAGAGACCCAGTACTTC.

V gene TRBV5-1 combines with J gene TRBJ1-1, with TRBD1 matching 8 bases. Trimming cost V 6 bases and J 1 base; bases outside gene matches: 8. CDR3 length: 15 amino acids. The germline V gene has CDR1 SGHRS and CDR2 YFSETQ. The CDR3 region is CASTVTGGTNTEAFF. CDR3 nucleotide sequence: TGCGCCAGCACTGTTACAGGGGGGACGAACACTGAAGCTTTCTTT.

V gene TRBV28 combines with J gene TRBJ1-1; D perhaps matches TRBD1 (6 bases). Trimming removed 7 bases at V and 5 bases at J, with 20 bases between. Per the germline V gene, CDR1 is MDHEN and CDR2 is SYDVKM. The CDR3 contains 15 residues. The DNA for the CDR3 is TGTGCCAGCACCTCATCGCCCGGGGGGCAGACTGAAGCTTTCTTT. This gives the protein CASTSSPGGQTEAFF.

The chain couples TRBV5-1 to TRBJ2-6; no clear D gene. Germline V gives CDR1 SGHRS, CDR2 YFSETQ. V shed 1 base and J shed 0 bases, with 8 bases lying between them. CDR3 length: 16 residues. The CDR3 DNA is TGCGCCAGCAGCTTGTTACCAGTCTCTGGGGCCAACGTCCTGACTTTC. This sequence encodes CASSLLPVSGANVLTF.